Following are 9 T cell receptor beta chains from one sample sequenced in a study of T-cell reconstitution after alpha-beta-depleted transplantation in children. Unique molecular identifiers were incorporated into the prepared TCRbeta library. TCRdb reprocessed the PCR reads with MiXCR, giving one entry per CDR3 protein. The sample lists a few hundred thousand distinct CDR3 sequences; 12% were seen once. The specimen was PBMCs from the stem cell graft donor, collected from the stem cell graft. These TCRs come from a human donor who donated a stem cell graft to a child with combined immunodeficiency.

This clonotype came up many times. The chain links TRBV7-8 to TRBJ2-4; 11 bases map to TRBD1. Germline CDR1 is SGHVS and CDR2 is FQNEAQ. The ends lost 5 bases at V and 4 bases at J; junction bases unmatched: 19. The CDR3 covers 20 residues. The CDR3 sequence: CASSQGRGGQGAGVKNIQYF. The CDR3 nucleotides read TGTGCCAGCAGCCAAGGTCGGGGTGGACAGGGGGCTGGTGTGAAAAACATTCAGTACTTC.

This clonotype was seen at least ten times. Germline and junction disagree at one end, which may indicate a read error. The rearrangement joins TRBV7-7 to TRBJ2-3, with 9 nucleotides matching TRBD2. CDR3 length: 17 amino acids. CDR1 SSHAT and CDR2 FNYEAQ come from the germline V gene (reference sequence). CDR3 nucleotides: TGTGCTAGCAGCCAAGGTGATAGCGGGGGCCCGGAGGATACGCAGTATTTT. This sequence encodes CASSQGDSGGPEDTQYF.

J is TRBJ2-5 and V is TRBV6-2 or TRBV6-3, with D unclear. Germline loops: CDR1 MNHEY, CDR2 SVGEGT. V was clipped by 8 bases and J by 7 bases, with 17 bases between them. CDR3 length: 13 residues. CDR3 DNA sequence: TGTGCCAGCTCCGCCTCCACCCTCGGGACCCAGTACTTC. This codes for CASSASTLGTQYF.

V usage is TRBV6-2 or TRBV6-3 and J usage is TRBJ2-2, with D tentatively TRBD2 (5 bases). Germline V gene data show CDR1 as MNHEY and CDR2 as SVGEGT. The CDR3 loop spans 19 amino acids. Trimming took 7 bases from V and 0 from J, leaving 24 bases between them. The CDR3 protein is CASIKVGDPTFSNTGELFF. The DNA for the CDR3 is TGTGCCAGCATTAAGGTGGGAGACCCAACCTTTTCGAACACCGGGGAGCTGTTTTTT.

This clonotype has more than one count but fewer than ten. The rearrangement links TRBV27 to TRBJ2-1; D not resolved. Between the trimmed V and J ends, which lost 2 bases and 4 bases, there was a span of 15 bases. Germline lookup yields CDR1 MNHEY and CDR2 SMNVEV (reference sequence). This CDR3 spans 16 amino acids. CDR3 sequence reads: CASSLADTLLYNEQFF. CDR3 DNA sequence: TGTGCCAGCAGTTTAGCTGACACCCTCTTATACAATGAGCAGTTCTTC.

This clonotype was seen a few times. This rearrangement joins TRBV4-1 to TRBJ2-5; tentatively, D is TRBD2 (5 bases). Germline CDR1 reads MGHRA; CDR2 reads YSYEKL. The CDR3 runs to 14 residues. Trimming pared 2 bases from V and 2 bases from J, leaving 9 bases between. CDR3 loop: CASSQSGLQETQYF. Here the CDR3 DNA reads TGCGCCAGCAGCCAATCGGGATTACAAGAGACCCAGTACTTC.

V is TRBV20-1 and J is TRBJ1-1, with D unclear. The CDR3 sequence is 14 residues long. With 5 bases removed from V and 3 bases from J, the gap between germline ends came to 16 bases. The germline CDR1 and CDR2 sequences are DFQATT and SNEGSKA (reference sequence). The CDR3 sequence: CSAEPTETYTEAFF. The CDR3, as DNA: TGCAGTGCTGAGCCCACAGAGACATACACTGAAGCTTTCTTT.

With respect to this clonotype: The germline gene is not matched at one end of the junction; a read error may be the cause. The chain couples TRBV12-3 or TRBV12-4 to TRBJ2-1; TRBD2 agrees at 8 bases. This CDR3 has 19 residues. The CDR3: CAISLEIRGSGVSYNEQFF. The CDR3 region has the DNA TGTGCCATCAGTTTAGAGATTAGGGGTAGCGGGGTTTCCTACAATGAGCAGTTCTTC.

There are many counts of this clonotype. Here the CDR3 reads CSVTSRERNTIYF. The CDR3 region has the DNA TGCAGCGTCACCAGCCGGGAAAGAAACACCATATATTTT. The chain couples TRBV29-1 to TRBJ1-3, with D unclear. V lost 6 bases and J lost 5, with 14 bases in between. The germline V gene encodes CDR1 SQVTM and CDR2 ANQGSEA. The CDR3 loop spans 13 amino acids.